This passage covers 10 T cell receptor beta chains from one sample sequenced in a study of blood T cell repertoires in COVID-19. Some clones are missing from TCRdb's copy, which holds only in-frame ones; the method was immunoSEQ multiplex PCR. The sample has around 500,000 clones; about nine tenths are singletons. The sequencing input was PBMCs or T cells enriched from blood (not recorded which). Every receptor here comes from a woman aged 55-70 years who had recovered from COVID-19.

This sequence joins TRBV7-9 and TRBJ2-3, with a tentative D call TRBD2 (5 bases). The CDR3 is made up of 17 amino acids. CDR1 and CDR2 (germline): SEHNR, FQNEAQ (reference sequence). The germline V and J ends were trimmed by 0 bases and 4 bases, with 17 bases remaining between them. The chain's CDR3 is CASSLARASAIPDTQYF. Written as DNA, the CDR3 is TGTGCCAGCAGCTTAGCGAGGGCCTCAGCGATACCAGATACGCAGTATTTT.

The rearrangement joins TRBV10-3 to TRBJ2-4, with 12 bases fitting TRBD2. The V gene's germline CDR1 is ENHRY and CDR2 SYGVKD. The junction had 2 bases not matched to a gene; V was cut back by 4 bases and J by 7 bases. The CDR3 is made up of 14 amino acids. CDR3 loop: CAISASGGVNIQYF. CDR3 in DNA: TGTGCCATCAGTGCTAGCGGGGGGGTTAACATTCAGTACTTC.

The chain carries TRBV19 and TRBJ1-5, with 7 bases that match TRBD1. V gave up 8 bases and J gave up 1 base; unmatched junction bases: 5. From germline, CDR1 is LNHDA and CDR2 SQIVND (reference sequence). This CDR3 region has 14 residues. CDR3 DNA: TGTGCCAGTGGCCACAGGGGAAGCAATCAGCCCCAGCATTTT. This sequence encodes CASGHRGSNQPQHF.

The gene calls are TRBV7-8 and TRBJ1-1; D might be TRBD1 (5 bases). Trimming took 1 base from V and 4 from J, leaving 13 bases between them. Per germline, CDR1 SGHVS and CDR2 FQNEAQ. The CDR3 loop spans 15 amino acids. The DNA of the CDR3 is TGTGCCAGCAGCTTAGTGGGCAGGGTAGGCACTGAAGCTTTCTTT. Residues: CASSLVGRVGTEAFF.

The sample holds a few counts of this clone. The rearrangement uses TRBV11-2 and TRBJ1-6, with 7 bases lining up with TRBD1. CDR3 length equals 14 residues. V dropped 4 bases and J dropped 6; count of bases not matched to a gene: 3. From germline, CDR1 is SGHAT and CDR2 FQNNGV. The CDR3 DNA reads as TGTGCCAGCAGCTCCGGGACAGCTAATTCACCCCTCCACTTT. Translation gives CASSSGTANSPLHF. Using reference TRBV11-2 and TRBJ1-6 for the parts outside the CDR3, the full variable domain is EAGVAQSPRYKIIEKRQSVAFWCNPISGHATLYWYQQILGQGPKLLIQFQNNGVVDDSQLPKDRFSAERLKGVDSTLKIQPAKLEDSAVYLCASSSGTANSPLHFGNGTRLTVT.

V and J are TRBV6-5 and TRBJ1-1; 10 bases map to TRBD1. The length of the CDR3 is 13 residues. J gave up 5 bases and V 8 bases, and 5 bases lay outside the gene matches. Looked up from germline, CDR1 is MNHEY and CDR2 is SVGAGI. CDR3 protein: CASGDRGLTEAFF. The CDR3 DNA reads TGTGCCAGCGGAGACAGGGGGCTAACTGAAGCTTTCTTT.

This chain connects TRBV19 to TRBJ1-1; 11 bases are a match to TRBD1. The CDR3 length is 15 residues. CDR1 and CDR2 from the germline V gene are LNHDA and SQIVND (reference sequence). Germline trimming cut 10 bases from V and 7 bases from J; bases unmatched to any gene: 14. The CDR3 sequence is CATTARTGGNGEAFF. Here the CDR3 DNA reads TGTGCCACCACAGCCAGGACAGGGGGCAATGGTGAAGCTTTCTTT.

The chain links TRBV12-3 or TRBV12-4 to TRBJ1-2; 7 positions match TRBD1. This CDR3 has 13 amino acids. V was pared by 6 bases and J by 8 bases, with 9 bases of the junction left unmatched. The CDR3 sequence: CASSPWTGQGYTF. CDR3 bases: TGTGCCAGCAGCCCATGGACAGGCCAGGGCTACACCTTC.

The J gene is TRBJ2-5, the V gene TRBV10-3, with unresolved D. The ends were cut back, 0 bases at V and 3 bases at J, with 5 bases in the middle. This CDR3 spans 13 amino acids. Germline V gene sequence: CDR1 ENHRY, CDR2 SYGVKD. Written as DNA, the CDR3 is TGTGCCATCAGTGAGTCGCCAGAAGAGACCCAGTACTTC. Its translation is CAISESPEETQYF.

The V and J genes are TRBV5-1 and TRBJ1-2; 7 nucleotides line up with TRBD1. J gave up 5 bases and V 0 bases, and 10 bases lay outside the gene matches. CDR1 and CDR2 from the germline V gene are SGHRS and YFSETQ. The CDR3 sequence is 16 residues long. In DNA form, the CDR3 reads TGCGCCAGCAGCTTGGGCAGGGGGGACCTCGCATATGGCTACACCTTC. It specifies CASSLGRGDLAYGYTF.